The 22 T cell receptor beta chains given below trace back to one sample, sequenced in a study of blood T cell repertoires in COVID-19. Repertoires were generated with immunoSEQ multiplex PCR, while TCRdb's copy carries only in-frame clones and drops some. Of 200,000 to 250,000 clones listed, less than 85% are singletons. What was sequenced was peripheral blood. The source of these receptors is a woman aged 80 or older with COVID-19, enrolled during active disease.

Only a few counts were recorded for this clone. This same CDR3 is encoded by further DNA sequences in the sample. As DNA, the CDR3 is TGTGCCAGCAGCCCGGGACAGATCTATGGCTACACCTTC. This translates into CASSPGQIYGYTF. J is TRBJ1-2 and V is TRBV5-4, with TRBD1 identical over 7 bases. Germline V gives CDR1 SGHNT, CDR2 YYREEE (reference sequence). V lost 4 bases to trimming and J lost 4 bases; unmatched junction nucleotides: 4. The CDR3 loop spans 13 amino acids.

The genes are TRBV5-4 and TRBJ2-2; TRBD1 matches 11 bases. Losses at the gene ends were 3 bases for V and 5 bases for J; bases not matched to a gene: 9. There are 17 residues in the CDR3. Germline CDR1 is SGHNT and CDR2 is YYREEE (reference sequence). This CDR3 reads CASSSPGQGVRTGELFF. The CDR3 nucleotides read TGTGCCAGCAGCTCGCCGGGACAGGGGGTTCGAACCGGGGAGCTGTTTTTT.

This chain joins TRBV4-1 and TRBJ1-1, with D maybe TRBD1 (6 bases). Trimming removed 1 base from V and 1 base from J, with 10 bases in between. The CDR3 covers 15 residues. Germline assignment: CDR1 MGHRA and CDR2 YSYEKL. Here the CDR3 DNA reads TGCGCCAGCAGCCAAGGGGGGGGCAAGAACACTGAAGCTTTCTTT. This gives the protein CASSQGGGKNTEAFF.

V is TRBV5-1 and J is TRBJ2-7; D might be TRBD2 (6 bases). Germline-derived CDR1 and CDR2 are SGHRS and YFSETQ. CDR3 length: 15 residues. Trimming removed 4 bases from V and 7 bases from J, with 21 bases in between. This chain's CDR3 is CASSPPFAGSGEQYF. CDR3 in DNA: TGCGCCAGCAGCCCCCCCTTTGCGGGATCGGGGGAGCAGTACTTC.

CDR3 coding DNA: TGTGCCAGCAGTGAAGCCTCCCCTTATAATTCACCCCTCCACTTT. Translated, it gives CASSEASPYNSPLHF. The rearrangement links TRBV6-1 to TRBJ1-6; no definite D call. CDR1 and CDR2 from the germline V gene are MNHNS and SASEGT. This CDR3 has 15 residues. Trimming pared 0 bases from V and 4 bases from J, leaving 7 bases between.

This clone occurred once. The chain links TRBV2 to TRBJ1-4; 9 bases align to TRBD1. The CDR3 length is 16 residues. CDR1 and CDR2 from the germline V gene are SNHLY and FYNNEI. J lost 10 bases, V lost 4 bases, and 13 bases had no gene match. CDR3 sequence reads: CASSALIQGAGGKLFF. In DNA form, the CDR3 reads TGTGCCAGCAGTGCGTTGATACAGGGGGCAGGAGGAAAACTGTTTTTT.

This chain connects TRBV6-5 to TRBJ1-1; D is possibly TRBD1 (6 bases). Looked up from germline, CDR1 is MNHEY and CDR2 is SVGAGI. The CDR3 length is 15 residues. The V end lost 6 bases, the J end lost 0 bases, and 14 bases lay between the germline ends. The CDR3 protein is CASSLGQSVNTEAFF. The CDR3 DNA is TGTGCCAGCAGCCTCGGACAGTCGGTGAACACTGAAGCTTTCTTT.

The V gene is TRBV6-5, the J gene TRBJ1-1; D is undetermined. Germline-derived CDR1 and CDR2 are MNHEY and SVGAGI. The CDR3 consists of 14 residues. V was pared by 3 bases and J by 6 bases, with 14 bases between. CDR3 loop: CASSYQTPGAEAFF. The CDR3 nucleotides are TGTGCCAGCAGTTATCAGACACCCGGGGCTGAAGCTTTCTTT.

CDR3 in DNA: TGTGCCAGCAGTGAAGGGTTAGGAACAGGGGAGCAGTACTTC. The encoded protein is CASSEGLGTGEQYF. The genes are TRBV6-1 and TRBJ2-7; D is perhaps TRBD1 (6 bases). This CDR3 contains 14 residues. In germline, CDR1 is MNHNS, CDR2 SASEGT. Between the trimmed V and J ends, which lost 1 base and 7 bases, there was a span of 14 bases.

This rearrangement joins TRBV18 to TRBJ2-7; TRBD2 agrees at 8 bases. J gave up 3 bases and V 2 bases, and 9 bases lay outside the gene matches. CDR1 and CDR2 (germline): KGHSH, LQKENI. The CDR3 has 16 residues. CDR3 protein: CASSPGNSGGGYEQYF. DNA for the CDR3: TGTGCCAGCTCACCAGGGAATTCGGGGGGGGGCTACGAGCAGTACTTC.

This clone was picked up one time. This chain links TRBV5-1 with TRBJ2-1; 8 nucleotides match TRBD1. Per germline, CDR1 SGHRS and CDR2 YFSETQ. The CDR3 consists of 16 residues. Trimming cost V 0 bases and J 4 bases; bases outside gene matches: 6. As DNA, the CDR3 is TGCGCCAGCAGCTTGGCCGGACAGGGACATTACAATGAGCAGTTCTTC. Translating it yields CASSLAGQGHYNEQFF.

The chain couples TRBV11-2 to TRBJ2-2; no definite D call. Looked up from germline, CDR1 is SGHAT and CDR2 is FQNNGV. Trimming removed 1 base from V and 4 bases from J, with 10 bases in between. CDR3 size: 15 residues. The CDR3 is CASSLVRASTGELFF. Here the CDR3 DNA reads TGTGCCAGCAGCTTAGTTCGAGCTAGCACCGGGGAGCTGTTTTTT.

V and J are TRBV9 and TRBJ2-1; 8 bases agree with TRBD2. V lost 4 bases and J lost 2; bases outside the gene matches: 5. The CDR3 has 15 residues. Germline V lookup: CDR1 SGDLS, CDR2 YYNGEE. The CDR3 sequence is CASSRTSRPYNEQFF. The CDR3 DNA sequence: TGTGCCAGCAGCCGGACTAGCCGGCCCTACAATGAGCAGTTCTTC.

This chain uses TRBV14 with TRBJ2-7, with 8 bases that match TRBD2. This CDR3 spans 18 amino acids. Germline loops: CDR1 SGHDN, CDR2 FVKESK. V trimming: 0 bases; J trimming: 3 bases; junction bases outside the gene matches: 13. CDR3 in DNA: TGTGCCAGCAGCCAAGATTGGAGCGGGAGATTCTCCCACTACGAGCAGTACTTC. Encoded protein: CASSQDWSGRFSHYEQYF.

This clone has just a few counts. The DNA for the CDR3 is TGTGCCAGCAGCTTATATCAGGGGCCCTACGAGCAGTACTTC. Translating it yields CASSLYQGPYEQYF. The V and J genes are TRBV7-9 and TRBJ2-7; D may be TRBD1 (6 bases). V lost 2 bases and J 2 bases, leaving 10 bases between the germline ends. The CDR3 has 14 amino acids. From germline, CDR1 is SEHNR and CDR2 FQNEAQ (reference sequence).

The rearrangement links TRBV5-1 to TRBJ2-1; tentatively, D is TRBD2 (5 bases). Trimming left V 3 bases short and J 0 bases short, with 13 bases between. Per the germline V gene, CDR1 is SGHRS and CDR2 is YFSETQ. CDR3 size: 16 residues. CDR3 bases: TGCGCCAGCAGCTCCACAAGCGGAGACTCCTACAATGAGCAGTTCTTC. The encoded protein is CASSSTSGDSYNEQFF.

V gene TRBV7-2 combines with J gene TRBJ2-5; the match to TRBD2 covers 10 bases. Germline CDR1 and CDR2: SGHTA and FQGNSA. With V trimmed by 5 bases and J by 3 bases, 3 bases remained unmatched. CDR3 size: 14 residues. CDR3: CASSRGLAEETQYF. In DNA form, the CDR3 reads TGTGCCAGCAGCCGCGGACTAGCGGAAGAGACCCAGTACTTC.

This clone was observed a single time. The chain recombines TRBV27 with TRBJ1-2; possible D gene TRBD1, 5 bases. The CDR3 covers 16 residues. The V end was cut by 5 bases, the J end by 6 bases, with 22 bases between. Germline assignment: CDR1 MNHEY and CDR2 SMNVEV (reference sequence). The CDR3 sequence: CASSVLPVGRADGYTF. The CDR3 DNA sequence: TGTGCCAGCAGTGTACTCCCAGTGGGGCGCGCAGATGGCTACACCTTC.

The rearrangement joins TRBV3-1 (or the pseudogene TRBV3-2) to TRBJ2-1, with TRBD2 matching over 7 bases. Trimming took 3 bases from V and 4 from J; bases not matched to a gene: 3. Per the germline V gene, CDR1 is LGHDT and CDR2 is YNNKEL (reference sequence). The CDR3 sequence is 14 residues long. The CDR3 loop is CASSQGTTYNEQFF. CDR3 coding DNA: TGTGCCAGCAGCCAGGGGACTACATACAATGAGCAGTTCTTC.

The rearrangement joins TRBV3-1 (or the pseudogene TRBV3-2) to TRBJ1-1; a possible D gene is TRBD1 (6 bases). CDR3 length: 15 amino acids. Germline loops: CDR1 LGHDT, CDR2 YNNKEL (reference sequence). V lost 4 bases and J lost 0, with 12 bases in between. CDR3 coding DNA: TGTGCCAGCAGCCGTCGGGACACTTTGAACACTGAAGCTTTCTTT. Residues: CASSRRDTLNTEAFF.

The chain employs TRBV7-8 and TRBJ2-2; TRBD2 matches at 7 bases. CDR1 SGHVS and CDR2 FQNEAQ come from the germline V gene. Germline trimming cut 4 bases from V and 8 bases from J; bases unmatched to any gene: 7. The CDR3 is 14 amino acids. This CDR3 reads CASSWGLTLGELFF. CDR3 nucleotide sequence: TGTGCCAGCAGCTGGGGACTAACTCTGGGGGAGCTGTTTTTT. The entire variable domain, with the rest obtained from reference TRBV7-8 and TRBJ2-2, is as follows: GAGVSQSPRYKVAKRGQDVALRCDPISGHVSLFWYQQALGQGPEFLTYFQNEAQLDKSGLPSDRFFAERPEGSVSTLKIQRTQQEDSAVYLCASSWGLTLGELFFGEGSRLTVL.

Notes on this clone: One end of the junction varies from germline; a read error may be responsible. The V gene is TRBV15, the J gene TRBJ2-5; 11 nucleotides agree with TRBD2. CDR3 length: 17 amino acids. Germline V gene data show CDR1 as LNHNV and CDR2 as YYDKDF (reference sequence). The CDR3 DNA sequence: TGTGCCGCCAGCAGACCTAATAGCGGGGGGGCCCAAGAGACCCAGTACTTC. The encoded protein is CAASRPNSGGAQETQYF.